This TCR beta chain was recorded in a study of blood T cell repertoires in COVID-19. Study in general: Researchers got acute and convalescent COVID-19 samples from the United States, Italy and Spain.

V trimming: 5 bases; J trimming: 1 base; junction bases outside the gene matches: 7. CDR1 and CDR2 from the germline V gene are SGHTA and FQGNSA. This CDR3 is built from 15 residues. Clones were read by immunoSEQ multiplex PCR, and TCRdb kept only the in-frame ones, dropping some. The data show 150,000 to 180,000 clones, around 84% seen once. The clonotype originates from an elderly man with acute or convalescent COVID-19. Specimen: peripheral blood. The chain links TRBV7-2 to TRBJ1-1; 7 bases are a match to TRBD1. The DNA for the CDR3 is TGTGCCAGCAGCCCTGCTAGGGGGCCGAACACTGAAGCTTTCTTT. Translation: CASSPARGPNTEAFF.